This TCR beta chain was identified during a study of tumor-infiltrating lymphocytes in localized non-small cell lung cancer. The data were produced by immunoSEQ multiplex PCR, yet TCRdb's version contains in-frame clones alone and is incomplete. The profile shows about 10,000 clones, over 45% of them singletons. V lost 4 bases and J lost 8; bases outside the gene matches: 12. The CDR3 covers 17 residues. Germline assignment: CDR1 SGHNT and CDR2 YYREEE (reference sequence). By sample fraction, this clone is medium-sized (0.01 to 0.1%). The chain employs TRBV5-4 and TRBJ1-6; 10 nucleotides align to TRBD1. This clonotype originated in a human donor with non-small cell lung cancer. Material: uninvolved lung tissue not adjacent to the tumor. CDR3: CASSPRQGAQSDSPLHF. The CDR3, as DNA: TGTGCCAGCAGCCCCAGACAGGGGGCGCAGAGTGATTCACCCCTCCACTTT.